The 28 T cell receptor beta chains below come from one sample, sequenced in a study of shared clonotypes between healthy human individuals. Produced via immunoSEQ multiplex PCR; TCRdb's table is partial and in-frame only. The sample lists 470,000 or so clones; roughly 80% were seen once. The sequencing input was PBMCs. These receptors were obtained from a woman aged 40 to 55 in good health. Some clones in this sample may be carry-over from other donors' samples.

Points on this clone: It is likely a read error: a sequence one base away is far more abundant. The V call is TRBV10-3, the J call TRBJ2-5, with D perhaps being TRBD1 or TRBD2 (6 bases each). Trimming pared 8 bases from V and 9 bases from J, leaving 19 bases between. Germline V CDR1 and CDR2: ENHRY, SYGVKD. This CDR3 is built from 13 residues. Here the CDR3 DNA reads TGTGCCATCGGGGAACAGGGTGGGGAGGCCCAGTACTTC. It codes for CAIGEQGGEAQYF.

The chain uses TRBV7-8 and TRBJ2-7, with 7 bases aligning to TRBD2. The CDR3 has 15 amino acids. Germline V gene sequence: CDR1 SGHVS, CDR2 FQNEAQ. Losses at the gene ends were 4 bases for V and 1 base for J; bases not matched to a gene: 7. The CDR3 DNA sequence: TGTGCCAGCAGCTCCACTCGGGGGGAGTCCTACGAGCAGTACTTC. Translating gives CASSSTRGESYEQYF.

The chain uses TRBV7-3 and TRBJ2-1, with unresolved D. Per germline, CDR1 SGHTA and CDR2 FQGTGA. CDR3 size: 13 residues. Trimming pared 5 bases from V and 4 bases from J, leaving 9 bases between. CDR3 amino acids: CASSTVQYNEQFF. DNA for the CDR3: TGTGCCAGCAGCACGGTACAATACAATGAGCAGTTCTTC.

The rearrangement uses TRBV7-9 and TRBJ1-3; 7 nucleotides align to TRBD1. The trim removed 5 bases at V and 2 bases at J, leaving 9 bases unmatched. The CDR3 loop spans 16 amino acids. Germline V gives CDR1 SEHNR, CDR2 FQNEAQ (reference sequence). The CDR3 bases are TGTGCCAGCAGCGGTAGGGACAGTAAGGCTGGAAACACCATATATTTT. Its translation is CASSGRDSKAGNTIYF.

V usage is TRBV29-1 and J usage is TRBJ1-2; 9 nucleotides match TRBD1. Germline V gene sequence: CDR1 SQVTM, CDR2 ANQGSEA. V dropped 7 bases and J dropped 7; count of bases not matched to a gene: 7. This CDR3 contains 12 residues. The DNA for the CDR3 is TGCAGCGCTCCACAGGGGGCGTCTGGCTACACCTTC. Translated, it gives CSAPQGASGYTF.

The chain couples TRBV27 to TRBJ2-2; 11 bases are a match to TRBD2. The CDR3 is 18 residues long. V lost 11 bases and J lost 0; bases outside the gene matches: 14. The germline CDR1 and CDR2 sequences are MNHEY and SMNVEV (reference sequence). CDR3 in DNA: TGTGCCGTCCAAGGGACTAGCGGTCGGGGGGCGAACACCGGGGAGCTGTTTTTT. The encoded protein is CAVQGTSGRGANTGELFF.

The CDR3 DNA reads as TGTGCCAGCAGCTTAGTCGGACAGGGCTCTGGAAACACCATATATTTT. It yields the protein CASSLVGQGSGNTIYF. The chain joins TRBV7-3 to TRBJ1-3; the match to TRBD1 covers 8 bases. CDR1 and CDR2 (germline): SGHTA, FQGTGA. V dropped 2 bases and J dropped 0; count of bases not matched to a gene: 3. The CDR3 totals 16 residues.

The rearrangement links TRBV5-1 to TRBJ2-1, with TRBD2 matching 11 bases. This CDR3 has 17 amino acids. V gave up 0 bases and J gave up 8 bases; unmatched junction bases: 10. Germline V gene lookup returns CDR1 SGHRS and CDR2 YFSETQ. The CDR3 region has the DNA TGCGCCAGCAGCTTGGCCCGTAGGCTAGCGGGGGGCGATGAGCAGTTCTTC. As protein: CASSLARRLAGGDEQFF.

For this clone: Given a far larger clone just one base away, this is likely a sequencing read error. V gene TRBV5-6 combines with J gene TRBJ1-2, with 10 nucleotides matching TRBD1. The germline gives CDR1 SGHDT, CDR2 YYEEEE. The CDR3 runs to 16 residues. The CDR3: CTSSLWGTGDSYGYTF. The CDR3 region has the DNA TGTACCAGCAGCCTATGGGGGACAGGGGATTCCTATGGCTACACCTTC.

The CDR3 bases are TGTGCCAGCAGTTTATTCCGCTTGCGGGGAGCCACTGAAGCTTTCTTT. Translating it yields CASSLFRLRGATEAFF. The V call is TRBV28, the J call TRBJ1-1; unclear D gene. CDR1 is MDHEN, CDR2 SYDVKM, per germline. This CDR3 has 16 amino acids. Between the trimmed V and J ends, which lost 1 base and 4 bases, there was a span of 16 bases.

The count of this clone is one. The genes are TRBV30 and TRBJ2-2; the D is unclear. From germline, CDR1 is GTSNPN and CDR2 SVGIG (reference sequence). The CDR3 is 13 amino acids. Trimming cost V 2 bases and J 5 bases, with 9 bases left between them. The CDR3 sequence is CAWSPPRTGELFF. Written as DNA, the CDR3 is TGTGCCTGGAGTCCCCCGCGGACCGGGGAGCTGTTTTTT.

Only one count was recorded for this clone. This chain uses TRBV11-3 with TRBJ2-1; TRBD2 aligns across 11 bases. V lost 5 bases and J lost 3; bases outside the gene matches: 6. The CDR3 consists of 16 residues. In germline, CDR1 is SGHNT, CDR2 YENEEA. The CDR3 reads CASSLYGTSGYNEQFF. CDR3 in DNA: TGTGCCAGCAGCCTATACGGGACTAGCGGCTACAATGAGCAGTTCTTC.

The table lists this clone with many counts. The chain joins TRBV19 to TRBJ1-5; D gene ambiguous. Deletions cut 1 base from V and 4 bases from J, with 11 bases between. CDR3 length equals 15 residues. CDR1 is LNHDA, CDR2 SQIVND, per germline (reference sequence). The CDR3 region has the DNA TGTGCCAGTAGTATAGGTTCGAGGGCTAATCAGCCCCAGCATTTT. It codes for CASSIGSRANQPQHF. Drawing the rest from reference TRBV19 and TRBJ1-5, the complete variable domain is DGGITQSPKYLFRKEGQNVTLSCEQNLNHDAMYWYRQDPGQGLRLIYYSQIVNDFQKGDIAEGYSVSREKKESFPLTVTSAQKNPTAFYLCASSIGSRANQPQHFGDGTRLSIL.

The J gene is TRBJ2-2, the V gene TRBV9, with TRBD2 matching over 7 bases. The CDR3 spans 15 residues. After removal of 3 bases from V and 3 bases from J, the junction contained 5 bases not matched to a gene. The germline CDR1 and CDR2 sequences are SGDLS and YYNGEE. The CDR3: CASSARGGDTGELFF. In nucleotides, the CDR3 is TGTGCCAGCAGCGCCCGCGGGGGTGACACCGGGGAGCTGTTTTTT.

Concerning this clone: It differs at one base from a far larger clone, so likely a read error. V is TRBV5-1 and J is TRBJ2-2; a possible D gene is TRBD1 (5 bases). The V gene lost 2 bases and the J gene lost 9 bases, with 14 bases spanning the gap. The CDR3 is 14 residues long. Per the germline V gene, CDR1 is SGHRS and CDR2 is YFSETQ. The CDR3 reads CASSLAQAYWELFF. The CDR3 DNA reads as TGCGCCAGCAGCTTAGCACAGGCCTACTGGGAGCTGTTTTTT. The full variable domain, with the rest looked up from reference TRBV5-1 and TRBJ2-2, is KAGVTQTPRYLIKTRGQQVTLSCSPISGHRSVSWYQQTPGQGLQFLFEYFSETQRNKGNFPGRFSGRQFSNSRSEMNVSTLELGDSALYLCASSLAQAYWELFFGEGSRLTVL.

The rearrangement links TRBV5-4 to TRBJ2-1, with TRBD2 identical over 13 bases. This CDR3 has 16 residues. Germline V gene lookup returns CDR1 SGHNT and CDR2 YYREEE (reference sequence). With 4 bases clipped from V and 4 bases from J, the junction kept 5 bases outside the gene matches. The CDR3 is CASSPGTSGIYNEQFF. CDR3 coding DNA: TGTGCCAGCAGCCCGGGGACTAGCGGGATTTACAATGAGCAGTTCTTC.

V gene TRBV11-2 combines with J gene TRBJ2-7; D unclear. The CDR3 length is 11 residues. Trimming stripped 5 bases from V and 6 bases from J, with 8 bases between. Germline-derived CDR1 and CDR2 are SGHAT and FQNNGV. For the CDR3, the DNA is TGTGCCAGCAGCGTAGTTTTCGAGCAGTACTTC. Its protein product is CASSVVFEQYF. The entire variable domain, with the rest obtained from reference TRBV11-2 and TRBJ2-7, is as follows: EAGVAQSPRYKIIEKRQSVAFWCNPISGHATLYWYQQILGQGPKLLIQFQNNGVVDDSQLPKDRFSAERLKGVDSTLKIQPAKLEDSAVYLCASSVVFEQYFGPGTRLTVT.

This chain connects TRBV5-1 to TRBJ2-1, with D possibly TRBD2 on 5 matching bases. V was trimmed by 0 bases and J by 9 bases, leaving 13 bases between them. Germline V gene data show CDR1 as SGHRS and CDR2 as YFSETQ. The CDR3 has 14 residues. CDR3 nucleotide sequence: TGCGCCAGCAGCTTGGCCGTCTCTAGCTCTGAGCAGTTCTTC. This encodes CASSLAVSSSEQFF.

About this clone itself: This likely traces to a read error, being one base from a far larger clone. Other DNA variants within this sample encode the same CDR3. This rearrangement joins TRBV6-6 to TRBJ2-2; D is tentatively TRBD1 or TRBD2 (5 bases each). CDR1 is MNHNY, CDR2 SVGAGI, per germline (reference sequence). The V end was cut by 6 bases, the J end by 3 bases, with 11 bases between. The CDR3 is made up of 14 amino acids. CDR3 loop: CASRSGTDTGELFF. DNA of the CDR3: TGTGCCAGCAGGTCGGGGACGGACACCGGGGAGCTGTTTTTT.

V gene TRBV5-4 combines with J gene TRBJ2-1, with TRBD1 matching over 9 bases. The V and J ends lost 4 bases and 5 bases, in that order; junction bases with no gene match: 10. The CDR3 is made up of 16 amino acids. CDR1 SGHNT and CDR2 YYREEE come from the germline V gene (reference sequence). The CDR3 reads CASSRAGTGRDNEQFF. The DNA of the CDR3 is TGTGCCAGCAGCCGTGCGGGGACAGGGAGGGACAATGAGCAGTTCTTC.

In regard to this clone: This could be a read error, since a much larger clone is one nucleotide away. J is TRBJ2-5 and V is TRBV15, with D perhaps matching TRBD2 (5 bases). The J call may not be correct, given that the DNA end is closer to TRBJ2-7. Germline CDR1 LNHNV, CDR2 YYDKDF (reference sequence). The CDR3 loop spans 14 amino acids. The CDR3 protein is CATSRDRGHYEQYF. CDR3 nucleotides: TGTGCCACCAGCAGAGATCGGGGTCACTACGAGCAGTACTTC.

About this clone: This sequence is one base from a far larger clone and is likely a read error. V usage is TRBV18 and J usage is TRBJ2-1; TRBD2 matches 11 bases. Germline V lookup: CDR1 KGHSH, CDR2 LQKENI. CDR3 length equals 16 residues. V lost 2 bases and J lost 7; bases outside the gene matches: 7. CDR3 loop: CASSPATSGTGNEQFF. CDR3 nucleotides: TGTGCCAGCTCACCAGCGACTAGCGGGACAGGGAATGAGCAGTTCTTC.

This clone was counted a few times. The gene calls are TRBV19 and TRBJ2-3; tentatively, D is TRBD2 (6 bases). The CDR3 is 14 amino acids. Between the trimmed V and J ends, which lost 5 bases and 6 bases, there was a span of 15 bases. The germline V gene has CDR1 LNHDA and CDR2 SQIVND (reference sequence). The CDR3 DNA sequence: TGTGCCAGTAGTCTACGACGGGAGACCGATACGCAGTATTTT. This translates into CASSLRRETDTQYF.

This clone was counted between two and nine times. The identical CDR3 is also encoded by other nucleotide sequences in the sample. The genes are TRBV2 and TRBJ2-7; unclear D gene. The CDR3 extends over 13 amino acids. The V and J ends lost 7 bases and 3 bases respectively, with 13 bases between them. Germline lookup yields CDR1 SNHLY and CDR2 FYNNEI. The CDR3 here is CASTWENYYEQYF. The CDR3 bases are TGTGCCAGCACGTGGGAAAACTACTACGAGCAGTACTTC.

The chain combines TRBV25-1 with TRBJ2-7, with D unclear. CDR3 size: 12 residues. Trimming removed 0 bases at V and 3 bases at J, with 3 bases between. Germline V gene sequence: CDR1 MGHDK, CDR2 SYGVNS. The CDR3 spells CASSEYNYEQYF. DNA of the CDR3: TGTGCCAGCAGTGAATACAACTACGAGCAGTACTTC.

The chain carries TRBV10-3 and TRBJ2-1; TRBD2 might be the D (6 bases). The V end lost 2 bases, the J end lost 6 bases, and 14 bases lay between the germline ends. Germline V gene data show CDR1 as ENHRY and CDR2 as SYGVKD. The CDR3 is 15 amino acids. CDR3 coding DNA: TGTGCCATCAGTGAGGGGCGGAGGGCTCCCAATGAGCAGTTCTTC. Translated: CAISEGRRAPNEQFF.

V gene TRBV14 combines with J gene TRBJ2-7; D may be TRBD2 (5 bases). Germline V gene data show CDR1 as SGHDN and CDR2 as FVKESK. The V and J ends lost 3 bases and 7 bases respectively, with 10 bases between them. The CDR3 loop spans 12 amino acids. CDR3 in DNA: TGTGCCAGCAGCCACCTAGCCGGGGAGCAGTACTTC. This sequence encodes CASSHLAGEQYF.

The chain's CDR3 is CASSITAGSSYNEQFF. In DNA form, the CDR3 reads TGTGCCAGCAGCATAACAGCGGGGAGCTCCTACAATGAGCAGTTCTTC. The chain joins TRBV7-2 to TRBJ2-1; 7 nucleotides match TRBD2. CDR1 is SGHTA, CDR2 FQGNSA, per germline. Trimming cost V 5 bases and J 0 bases; bases outside gene matches: 7. The CDR3 contains 16 residues. Using reference TRBV7-2 and TRBJ2-1 for the parts outside the CDR3, the full variable domain is GAGVSQSPSNKVTEKGKDVELRCDPISGHTALYWYRQSLGQGLEFLIYFQGNSAPDKSGLPSDRFSAERTGGSVSTLTIQRTQQEDSAVYLCASSITAGSSYNEQFFGPGTRLTVL.